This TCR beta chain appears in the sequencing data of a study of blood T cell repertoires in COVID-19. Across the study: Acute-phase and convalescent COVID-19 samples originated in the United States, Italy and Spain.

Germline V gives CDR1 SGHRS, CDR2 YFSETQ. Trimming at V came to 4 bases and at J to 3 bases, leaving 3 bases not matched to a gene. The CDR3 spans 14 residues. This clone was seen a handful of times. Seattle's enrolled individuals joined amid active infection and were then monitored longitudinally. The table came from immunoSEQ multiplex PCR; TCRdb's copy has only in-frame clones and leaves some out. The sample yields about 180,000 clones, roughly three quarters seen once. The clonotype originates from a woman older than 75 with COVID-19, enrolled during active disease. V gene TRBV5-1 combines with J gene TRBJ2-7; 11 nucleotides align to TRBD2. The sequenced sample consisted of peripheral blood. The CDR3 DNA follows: TGCGCCAGCAGCCATAGCGGGAGGGACTACGAGCAGTACTTC. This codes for CASSHSGRDYEQYF.